This T cell receptor (beta chain) was identified in a study of CD8+CD57+ T cells in acquired aplastic anemia. TCR beta VDJ and CDR3 profiles were obtained from a genomic DNA template. TCRdb reprocessed the reads with MiXCR, giving one entry per CDR3 protein. The sample includes fewer than 250,000 distinct CDR3 sequences, about half of them seen just once. This clonotype was counted ten times or more. This CDR3 has 16 amino acids. Germline V gives CDR1 SGHDN, CDR2 FVKESK. V was cut by 6 bases and J by 0 bases, with 17 bases left in between. This TCR came from a human donor in good health, serving as a control. The genes are TRBV14 and TRBJ1-1; unclear D gene. Sequencing was performed on sorted CD4+, CD8+, or CD8+CD57+ T cells (not recorded which) from PBMCs. In nucleotides, the CDR3 is TGTGCCAGCAGTCGTACTACCCGGACGATGAACACTGAAGCTTTCTTT. It specifies CASSRTTRTMNTEAFF.